One and the same sample provided the 26 T cell receptor beta chains below, sequenced in a study of blood T cell repertoires in COVID-19. Here immunoSEQ multiplex PCR was the method, and the copy in TCRdb shows in-frame clones only, minus some. The data contain 190,000 or so clones, 86% of them seen just once; the ten biggest clones take up over 7.5%. The sequencing sample was made of PBMCs or T cells enriched from blood (not recorded which). All receptors come from a woman in her twenties or thirties who had recovered from COVID-19.

This rearrangement joins TRBV30 to TRBJ1-2; a weak D match, TRBD1 (6 bases). The CDR3 contains 16 residues. CDR1 is GTSNPN and CDR2 is SVGIG in the germline V gene (reference sequence). V dropped 1 base and J dropped 2 bases, with 17 bases sitting between them. The DNA of the CDR3 is TGTGCCTGGAGTGGGTCCCGGACAGCGCCGAACTATGGCTACACCTTC. This translates into CAWSGSRTAPNYGYTF.

This chain connects TRBV9 to TRBJ2-1; no reliable D call. V lost 0 bases and J lost 6, with 10 bases in between. The CDR3 runs 14 residues. Germline values: CDR1 SGDLS, CDR2 YYNGEE. The CDR3 coding sequence is TGTGCCAGCAGCGTAGACCTCGACTTCAATGAGCAGTTCTTC. It encodes CASSVDLDFNEQFF.

Turning to this clone: Other DNA sequences of this sample code for an identical CDR3. CDR3 sequence: CASSIGGSNTEAFF. CDR3 bases: TGTGCCAGTTCGATCGGGGGGTCGAACACTGAAGCTTTCTTT. V is TRBV19 and J is TRBJ1-1; maybe TRBD1 (5 bases). CDR1 LNHDA and CDR2 SQIVND come from the germline V gene (reference sequence). The CDR3 sequence is 14 residues long. Trimming removed 8 bases at V and 1 base at J, with 14 bases between.

This clone was observed once. This chain connects TRBV7-2 to TRBJ1-1; D call uncertain. This CDR3 contains 14 residues. In germline, CDR1 is SGHTA, CDR2 FQGNSA. V was trimmed by 2 bases and J by 1 base, leaving 8 bases between them. The CDR3 reads CASSLRTTNTEAFF. CDR3 DNA: TGTGCCAGCAGCTTAAGAACAACGAACACTGAAGCTTTCTTT.

The chain combines TRBV2 with TRBJ1-4, with TRBD1 matching over 10 bases. The germline V gene encodes CDR1 SNHLY and CDR2 FYNNEI. Trimming removed 4 bases from V and 11 bases from J; junction bases left unmatched: 4. CDR3 length equals 13 residues. The DNA of the CDR3 is TGTGCCAGCAGTGGACAGGGGGCCAGGAAACTGTTTTTT. Translating gives CASSGQGARKLFF.

In this sample, this clone turned up a few times. The chain has TRBV5-4 and TRBJ2-5, with 7 bases matching TRBD2. Germline V gene lookup returns CDR1 SGHNT and CDR2 YYREEE (reference sequence). Unmatched junction bases numbered 7, after V lost 6 bases and J lost 5 bases. The CDR3 spans 13 residues. Written as DNA, the CDR3 is TGTGCCAGCACCTCAGGACTAGAGGAGACCCAGTACTTC. This translates into CASTSGLEETQYF. Full variable domain (remainder filled in from reference TRBV5-4 and TRBJ2-5): ETGVTQSPTHLIKTRGQQVTLRCSSQSGHNTVSWYQQALGQGPQFIFQYYREEENGRGNFPPRFSGLQFPNYSSELNVNALELDDSALYLCASTSGLEETQYFGPGTRLLVL.

The gene calls are TRBV3-1 (or the pseudogene TRBV3-2) and TRBJ1-6, with 7 nucleotides matching TRBD1. The germline V gene has CDR1 LGHDT and CDR2 YNNKEL (reference sequence). CDR3 length: 15 amino acids. Trimming at V came to 4 bases and at J to 7 bases, leaving 7 bases not matched to a gene. Written as DNA, the CDR3 is TGTGCCAGCAGCCGGACAGGAGTAAGAAATTCACCCCTCCACTTT. It codes for CASSRTGVRNSPLHF.

CDR3 sequence: CASSSHRLTGRAGVNEQFF. CDR3 coding DNA: TGTGCCAGCAGTTCCCACAGGCTAACGGGGAGAGCGGGGGTGAATGAGCAGTTCTTC. The chain is built from TRBV28 and TRBJ2-1; 8 nucleotides match TRBD2. The CDR3 runs to 19 residues. Unmatched junction bases numbered 21, after V lost 4 bases and J lost 7 bases. Germline CDR1 reads MDHEN; CDR2 reads SYDVKM.

The rearrangement links TRBV7-2 to TRBJ1-1; the D gene is possibly TRBD1 (6 bases). The V and J ends lost 4 bases and 3 bases respectively, with 18 bases between them. CDR3 size: 16 residues. Per the germline V gene, CDR1 is SGHTA and CDR2 is FQGNSA. CDR3 DNA: TGTGCCAGCAGCTCAAATGGACAGAAAAGGTACACTGAAGCTTTCTTT. The encoded protein is CASSSNGQKRYTEAFF.

The chain combines TRBV4-1 with TRBJ2-3; TRBD1 agrees at 8 bases. The V gene's germline CDR1 is MGHRA and CDR2 YSYEKL. The trim removed 1 base at V and 2 bases at J, leaving 5 bases unmatched. The CDR3 length is 16 residues. CDR3 sequence: CASSQAGTGFTDTQYF. The CDR3 nucleotides read TGCGCCAGCAGCCAAGCCGGGACAGGCTTCACAGATACGCAGTATTTT.

The chain couples TRBV10-3 to TRBJ1-5; D uncertain. The CDR3 covers 16 residues. Deletions cut 2 bases from V and 0 bases from J, with 11 bases between. Germline V gene data show CDR1 as ENHRY and CDR2 as SYGVKD. The CDR3 loop reads CAISEPSGDSNQPQHF. The CDR3 region has the DNA TGTGCCATCAGTGAGCCCAGCGGGGATAGCAATCAGCCCCAGCATTTT.

The CDR3 sequence: CAISVEREYTDTQYF. As DNA, the CDR3 is TGTGCCATCAGTGTCGAGCGGGAGTACACAGATACGCAGTATTTT. The chain recombines TRBV10-3 with TRBJ2-3; 8 nucleotides line up with TRBD2. The trim removed 4 bases at V and 2 bases at J, leaving 5 bases unmatched. CDR3 length: 15 residues. Germline V gene sequence: CDR1 ENHRY, CDR2 SYGVKD.

This rearrangement joins TRBV10-3 to TRBJ2-1; D remains unclear. The CDR3 totals 15 residues. Looked up from germline, CDR1 is ENHRY and CDR2 is SYGVKD. Trimming took off 3 bases at V and 4 bases at J, with 13 bases between the two ends. CDR3 loop: CAISDLLIPYNEQFF. The CDR3 DNA reads as TGTGCCATCAGTGATCTTCTAATCCCTTACAATGAGCAGTTCTTC.

This clone was observed a few times. The chain is built from TRBV3-1 (or the pseudogene TRBV3-2) and TRBJ2-3; TRBD2 aligns across 9 bases. V was pared by 2 bases and J by 0 bases, with 12 bases of the junction left unmatched. Germline V gene lookup returns CDR1 LGHDT and CDR2 YNNKEL (reference sequence). There are 19 residues in the CDR3. CDR3 DNA: TGTGCCAGCAGCCAAACAGCTAGCGGGACCCACCCTAGCACAGATACGCAGTATTTT. Protein: CASSQTASGTHPSTDTQYF.

This clone was recorded only once. The rearrangement links TRBV9 to TRBJ1-1; unclear D gene. CDR1 is SGDLS and CDR2 is YYNGEE in the germline V gene. The CDR3 contains 12 residues. Trimming cost V 3 bases and J 7 bases, with 10 bases left between them. CDR3 residues: CASSGPGDEAFF. The CDR3 DNA reads TGTGCCAGCAGCGGCCCTGGAGATGAAGCTTTCTTT.

The chain uses TRBV10-3 and TRBJ2-7, with D perhaps matching TRBD1 (5 bases). The CDR3 consists of 12 residues. Trimming shortened V by 2 bases and J by 4 bases, and 6 bases separated the two germline ends. CDR1 and CDR2 from the germline V gene are ENHRY and SYGVKD. This CDR3 reads CAISEGHYEQYF. As DNA, the CDR3 is TGTGCCATCAGTGAGGGACATTACGAGCAGTACTTC.

This chain joins TRBV5-3 and TRBJ2-7; 11 bases are a match to TRBD1. TRBV5-3 is labeled an ORF, and its function is uncertain. The CDR3 is 15 residues long. The J segment lost 2 bases and the V segment lost 1 base, leaving 2 bases of the junction unmatched. The CDR3 loop is CARSLLGQGAYEQYF. In DNA form, the CDR3 reads TGTGCCAGAAGCTTGTTGGGACAGGGGGCCTACGAGCAGTACTTC.

The J gene is TRBJ1-1, the V gene TRBV18, with a tentative D call TRBD1 (6 bases). CDR1 is KGHSH and CDR2 is LQKENI in the germline V gene. The CDR3 length is 12 residues. V was trimmed by 2 bases and J by 10 bases, leaving 11 bases between them. CDR3 residues: CASSPISRGAFF. CDR3 in DNA: TGTGCCAGCTCACCAATCTCCAGGGGAGCTTTCTTT.

J is TRBJ1-5 and V is TRBV5-5; TRBD1 agrees at 7 bases. Germline V gives CDR1 SGHKS, CDR2 YYEKEE (reference sequence). The V and J ends lost 0 bases and 3 bases, in that order; junction bases with no gene match: 3. There are 15 residues in the CDR3. CDR3 sequence reads: CASSLAGQLNQPQHF. In nucleotides, the CDR3 is TGTGCCAGCAGCTTGGCGGGACAGCTCAATCAGCCCCAGCATTTT.

The chain carries TRBV4-1 and TRBJ2-2; D is perhaps TRBD1 (6 bases). Germline-derived CDR1 and CDR2 are MGHRA and YSYEKL. CDR3 length equals 18 residues. Deletions cut 0 bases from V and 3 bases from J, with 17 bases between. The CDR3 nucleotides read TGCGCCAGCAGCCAAGACTTGAGGGTGCAGGGGTACACCGGGGAGCTGTTTTTT. Its translation: CASSQDLRVQGYTGELFF.

The chain carries TRBV5-6 and TRBJ2-5; D gene uncertain. V lost 4 bases and J lost 5, with 9 bases in between. The CDR3 spans 12 residues. In germline, CDR1 is SGHDT, CDR2 YYEEEE. For the CDR3, the DNA is TGTGCCAGCAGCGGCCCGACTGAGACCCAGTACTTC. It yields the protein CASSGPTETQYF. The whole variable domain, remainder taken from reference TRBV5-6 and TRBJ2-5, is DAGVTQSPTHLIKTRGQQVTLRCSPKSGHDTVSWYQQALGQGPQFIFQYYEEEERQRGNFPDRFSGHQFPNYSSELNVNALLLGDSALYLCASSGPTETQYFGPGTRLLVL.

This sequence joins TRBV2 and TRBJ2-2; a possible D gene is TRBD2 (6 bases). The CDR3 sequence is 15 residues long. CDR1 is SNHLY and CDR2 is FYNNEI in the germline V gene. Trimming removed 8 bases from V and 6 bases from J, with 19 bases in between. The CDR3 reads CASGETSRVSGELFF. The CDR3 region has the DNA TGTGCCAGCGGGGAGACTAGTCGAGTCTCCGGGGAGCTGTTTTTT.

This clone was seen a single time. The chain combines TRBV11-3 with TRBJ2-5; 11 nucleotides align to TRBD2. The CDR3 is 15 amino acids. CDR1 and CDR2 from the germline V gene are SGHNT and YENEEA. V trimming: 5 bases; J trimming: 4 bases; junction bases outside the gene matches: 6. CDR3 bases: TGTGCCAGCAGCGTGGGACTAGCGGAGGGAGAGACCCAGTACTTC. This encodes CASSVGLAEGETQYF.

The gene calls are TRBV28 and TRBJ2-3, with 7 bases aligning to TRBD2. Germline CDR1 reads MDHEN; CDR2 reads SYDVKM. Losses at the gene ends were 4 bases for V and 3 bases for J; bases not matched to a gene: 10. The CDR3 has 16 residues. The CDR3 sequence is CASSSGGLATTDTQYF. As DNA, the CDR3 is TGTGCCAGCAGTTCGGGGGGTCTAGCGACGACAGATACGCAGTATTTT.

The chain has TRBV28 and TRBJ1-5, with D possibly TRBD1 on 5 matching bases. Trimming removed 4 bases from V and 2 bases from J, with 12 bases in between. The CDR3 sequence is 15 residues long. In germline, CDR1 is MDHEN, CDR2 SYDVKM. CDR3 bases: TGTGCCAGCAGTTCCCCAACCAGGGGCAATCAGCCCCAGCATTTT. As protein: CASSSPTRGNQPQHF.

This clone was seen once. The rearrangement links TRBV5-1 to TRBJ2-5; TRBD2 aligns across 9 bases. Germline loops: CDR1 SGHRS, CDR2 YFSETQ. Trimming cost V 1 base and J 5 bases; bases outside gene matches: 6. This CDR3 comprises 15 residues. In DNA, the CDR3 is TGCGCCAGCAGCTTGCTAGCGGGAAATATGGAGACCCAGTACTTC. Amino acids: CASSLLAGNMETQYF.